This is a list of T cell receptor beta chains from one sample in a study of early T cells in non-severe SARS-CoV-2 infection. TCRdb called the 5' RACE reads again in MiXCR, with one record for every CDR3 protein. The sample holds about 28,000 distinct CDR3 sequences, under 6% seen once. The sample taken for sequencing was whole blood. These TCRs come from an adult who was a healthcare worker with PCR-confirmed SARS-CoV-2 infection or an uninfected control (not recorded which). The CDR3 runs from the conserved cysteine through the conserved F or W. The order of the fields is clone size, D gene, J gene, V gene, CDR3 protein, CDR3 DNA. A D gene is named only where the DNA matches it firmly. Clone size appears in some rows only: once, few, many, or a class for an expanded clone.

many,NA,TRBJ2-1,TRBV7-9,CASSMMTRYNEQFF,TGTGCCAGCAGCATGATGACTAGGTACAATGAGCAGTTCTTC
NA,NA,TRBJ2-6,TRBV18,CASSPPPSGANVLTF,TGTGCCAGCTCACCTCCTCCCTCTGGGGCCAACGTCCTGACTTTC
many,NA,TRBJ2-5,TRBV28,CASSFPPGGQETQYF,TGTGCCAGCAGTTTCCCCCCCGGGGGCCAAGAGACCCAGTACTTC
medium-sized,NA,TRBJ2-2,TRBV20-1,CSARRLTGELFF,TGCAGTGCTCGCCGACTGACCGGGGAGCTGTTTTTT
many,TRBD1,TRBJ1-5,TRBV20-1,CSAREGAGGIGQPQHF,TGCAGTGCTAGAGAAGGGGCAGGGGGCATTGGGCAGCCCCAGCATTTT
many,TRBD1,TRBJ1-1,TRBV3-1,CASSRQGYTEAFF,TGTGCCAGCAGCCGACAGGGATACACTGAAGCTTTCTTT
few,NA,TRBJ1-2,TRBV3-1,CASSGGYGYTF,TGTGCTTCTTCGGGCGGCTATGGCTACACCTTC
many,NA,TRBJ2-3,TRBV19,CASSISRASTDTQYF,TGTGCCAGTAGTATCTCCAGGGCCAGCACAGATACGCAGTATTTT
NA,NA,TRBJ2-3,TRBV6-6,CASSQGGREVDTQYF,TGTGCCAGCAGCCAAGGGGGCAGGGAGGTAGATACGCAGTATTTT
medium-sized,TRBD1,TRBJ1-2,TRBV12-3/TRBV12-4,CASRGGQGLDYGYTF,TGTGCCAGCAGGGGGGGACAGGGTTTGGACTATGGCTACACCTTC
few,NA,TRBJ2-3,TRBV28,CASSLLGGEDTQYF,TGTGCCAGCAGCCTCCTTGGAGGGGAAGATACGCAGTATTTT
many,TRBD1,TRBJ2-7,TRBV7-6,CASSLESPGTGAEQYF,TGTGCCAGCAGCTTAGAAAGTCCCGGGACAGGGGCCGAGCAGTACTTC
many,TRBD1,TRBJ2-7,TRBV7-9,CATPGQGPYEQYF,TGTGCCACCCCAGGACAGGGGCCTTACGAGCAGTACTTC
few,NA,TRBJ2-5,TRBV7-9,CASSVMGLETQYF,TGTGCCAGCTCGGTTATGGGTCTTGAGACCCAGTACTTC
NA,NA,TRBJ2-7,TRBV28,CASSSFRVPRGQYF,TGTGCCAGCAGTTCATTCCGGGTTCCCCGGGGGCAGTACTTC
many,NA,TRBJ2-1,TRBV4-2,CASSQGSRDSYNEQFF,TGTGCCAGCAGCCAAGGGTCCCGGGACTCCTACAATGAGCAGTTCTTC
many,TRBD2,TRBJ2-5,TRBV10-3,CAISERTSGGAVTVTQYF,TGTGCCATCAGTGAAAGGACTAGCGGGGGGGCCGTCACTGTGACCCAGTACTTC
many,NA,TRBJ1-2,TRBV4-2,CASSQGQQFYGYTF,TGTGCCAGCAGCCAAGGGCAGCAGTTCTATGGCTACACCTTC
many,TRBD2,TRBJ2-3,TRBV19,CASTPGTSGGSWTQYF,TGTGCCAGTACCCCCGGGACTAGCGGGGGCAGTTGGACGCAGTATTTT
NA,NA,TRBJ2-3,TRBV20-1,CSPGLLTDTQYF,TGCAGTCCCGGGCTTCTCACAGATACGCAGTATTTT
NA,TRBD1,TRBJ1-5,TRBV6-2/TRBV6-3,CASSPTKTGVLHF,TGTGCCAGCAGTCCGACGAAGACAGGGGTACTGCATTTT
medium-sized,TRBD2,TRBJ2-1,TRBV20-1,CSARVSSGGSYNEQFF,TGCAGTGCTAGAGTGTCTAGCGGGGGGTCCTACAATGAGCAGTTCTTC
many,NA,TRBJ1-5,TRBV24-1,CATSDVQGSDQPQHF,TGTGCCACCAGTGACGTACAGGGATCGGATCAGCCCCAGCATTTT
many,TRBD2,TRBJ2-2,TRBV20-1,CSAERGTYTGELFF,TGCAGTGCCGAGCGGGGGACCTACACCGGGGAGCTGTTTTTT
NA,TRBD1,TRBJ2-7,TRBV7-2,CASSFGTGVDEQYF,TGTGCCAGCAGCTTTGGGACAGGGGTGGACGAGCAGTACTTC
many,NA,TRBJ2-2,TRBV7-2,CASSLEFLSWTAGELFF,TGTGCCAGCAGCTTAGAGTTCCTAAGCTGGACGGCCGGGGAGCTGTTTTTT
medium-sized,TRBD1,TRBJ2-3,TRBV2,CASSGQGVWDTQYF,TGTGCCAGCAGTGGACAGGGGGTTTGGGATACGCAGTATTTT
few,NA,TRBJ2-1,TRBV7-9,CASSRGGARDNEQFF,TGTGCCAGCAGCCGGGGTGGAGCAAGGGACAATGAGCAGTTCTTC
few,NA,TRBJ2-3,TRBV6-6,CASSFRLEPDTQYF,TGTGCCAGCAGTTTCAGACTTGAGCCGGATACGCAGTATTTT
many,NA,TRBJ2-4,TRBV12-3/TRBV12-4,CASSSGGSDIQYF,TGTGCCAGCAGTTCTGGGGGATCGGACATTCAGTACTTC
many,NA,TRBJ1-1,TRBV7-9,CASSHGGIGAFF,TGTGCCAGCAGCCATGGAGGTATCGGGGCTTTCTTT
many,NA,TRBJ2-1,TRBV12-3/TRBV12-4,CASSFGGARVYNEQFF,TGTGCCAGCAGTTTCGGTGGGGCGCGCGTCTACAATGAGCAGTTCTTC
many,NA,TRBJ1-4,TRBV7-9,CASSSLLNSGGGKLFF,TGTGCCAGCAGCTCTCTCCTTAATTCGGGAGGCGGAAAACTGTTTTTT
NA,TRBD1,TRBJ1-1,TRBV6-2/TRBV6-3,CASSDRETEAFF,TGTGCCAGCAGCGACAGGGAAACTGAAGCTTTCTTT
many,NA,TRBJ1-2,TRBV24-1,CATSDFLSGYTF,TGTGCCACCAGTGATTTCCTCAGTGGCTACACCTTC
many,NA,TRBJ2-7,TRBV7-2,CASSLVNPGERDF,TGTGCCAGCAGCTTAGTGAACCCCGGTGAGAGGGACTTC
few,NA,TRBJ2-3,TRBV18,CASSPSLMRDTQYF,TGTGCCAGCTCACCATCGTTAATGCGGGATACGCAGTATTTT
many,NA,TRBJ1-2,TRBV20-1,CSASKGVLDGYTF,TGCAGTGCTTCAAAGGGGGTTTTGGATGGCTACACCTTC
many,NA,TRBJ2-3,TRBV15,CATSRDSAGFGTDTQYF,TGTGCCACCAGCAGAGATTCGGCGGGGTTTGGCACAGATACGCAGTATTTT
many,TRBD2,TRBJ2-5,TRBV4-2,CASSRGLAALLETQYF,TGTGCCAGCAGCCGGGGACTAGCGGCTCTATTGGAGACCCAGTACTTC
many,NA,TRBJ1-5,TRBV6-4,CASRWGSNQPQHF,TGTGCCAGCAGGTGGGGGAGCAATCAGCCCCAGCATTTT
many,NA,TRBJ1-5,TRBV15,CATSPPGQPQHF,TGTGCCACCAGCCCGCCCGGTCAGCCCCAGCATTTT
NA,TRBD1,TRBJ1-1,TRBV12-5,CASGLVNAMTGHQVNTEAFF,TGTGCTAGTGGTTTGGTAAACGCTATGACAGGGCATCAGGTGAACACTGAAGCTTTCTTT
many,TRBD1,TRBJ1-5,TRBV20-1,CSARAGTGTQPQHF,TGCAGTGCTAGAGCCGGGACAGGGACTCAGCCCCAGCATTTT
few,NA,TRBJ1-1,TRBV6-2/TRBV6-3,CASRKGRAGNTEAFF,TGTGCCAGCAGGAAGGGGCGTGCTGGGAACACTGAAGCTTTCTTT
many,TRBD1,TRBJ1-2,TRBV20-1,CSASKVSGDSDLSGYTF,TGCAGTGCTAGCAAGGTATCCGGGGACAGTGACCTGTCCGGCTACACCTTC
many,NA,TRBJ2-7,TRBV28,CASSSRGRVDEQYF,TGTGCCAGCAGTTCCAGGGGCCGGGTCGACGAGCAGTACTTC
many,NA,TRBJ2-7,TRBV20-1,CSANRDGTYEQYF,TGCAGTGCTAACCGGGACGGGACCTACGAGCAGTACTTC
many,NA,TRBJ1-5,TRBV6-2/TRBV6-3,CASRRQVGNQPQHF,TGTGCCAGCCGCCGGCAAGTGGGTAATCAGCCCCAGCATTTT
NA,NA,TRBJ1-5,TRBV28,CASSWGNQPQHF,TGTGCCAGCAGTTGGGGGAATCAGCCCCAGCATTTT
many,TRBD1,TRBJ2-2,TRBV3-1,CASGYTGGFATGELFF,TGTGCCAGCGGTTACACAGGGGGCTTTGCCACCGGGGAGCTGTTTTTT
many,NA,TRBJ1-2,TRBV7-3,CASSKTGREGYTF,TGTGCCAGCAGCAAAACAGGGAGAGAGGGCTACACCTTC
many,TRBD2,TRBJ2-5,TRBV6-6,CASSYTGLAGGYQETQYF,TGTGCCAGCAGTTACACCGGACTAGCGGGGGGTTACCAAGAGACCCAGTACTTC
many,NA,TRBJ1-2,TRBV27,CASSLKVPTTASYGYTF,TGTGCCAGCAGTTTGAAGGTTCCCACGACAGCGTCCTATGGCTACACCTTC
many,NA,TRBJ2-3,TRBV7-2,CASSPRRVVDTQYF,TGTGCCAGCAGCCCTCGCCGCGTGGTAGATACGCAGTATTTT
many,NA,TRBJ2-7,TRBV7-9,CASSPHYEQYF,TGTGCCAGCAGCCCTCACTACGAGCAGTACTTC
many,NA,TRBJ1-2,TRBV19,CASSLTNYGYTF,TGTGCCAGTAGCCTCACCAACTATGGCTACACCTTC